A single sample gave rise to the 3 T cell receptor beta chains below, sequenced in a study of CD8+ T cells in alopecia areata. Extracted RNA was reverse transcribed, and the resulting cDNA served as sequencing template. TCRdb's table, derived via immunoSEQ multiplex PCR, lists solely in-frame clones and lacks some. The repertoire has almost 9,000 clones, none seen only once; the ten largest take around 19%. Cutaneous lymph node cells were pooled, and they were sorted using CD4, CD8alpha, NKG2D, NKG2ACE and other markers. The sequencing input was CD8+ T cells sorted from a lymph node. Receptors were obtained from a C3H/HeJ mouse with alopecia areata. The strain's MHC type: H2-k.

This clone showed up many times. The genes and germline here are from mouse. The read ends 4 residues early relative to the CDR3; the germline J gene fills the gap. V is TRBV14 and J is TRBJ2-5; 10 positions agree with TRBD1. The CDR3 length is 15 residues. Germline V lookup: CDR1 SGHDT, CDR2 FRDEAV. V lost 5 bases to trimming and J lost 3 bases; unmatched junction nucleotides: 6. Partial CDR3 DNA: TGTGCCAGCAGCCCGGGACAGGGGCGGCAAGAC. It codes for CASSPGQGRQD. The whole CDR3 reads CASSPGQGRQDTQYF.

By proportion, this clone is medium-sized. Mouse gene names apply. The CDR3 end lies 4 residues beyond the end of the read and is filled in from the germline J gene. The V call is TRBV13-3, the J call TRBJ2-7, with unresolved D. There are 12 residues in the CDR3. From germline, CDR1 is NNHDY and CDR2 SYVADS. The CDR3 bases that were read are TGTGCCAGCAGTGATAACAGATAT. This encodes CASSDNRY. The CDR3 in full is CASSDNRYEQYF.

This clone was seen ten or more times. The listed genes are named as in mouse. The read ends 3 residues shy of where the CDR3 ends; the end is completed using the germline J gene. V and J are TRBV19 and TRBJ1-6, with TRBD1 identical over 11 bases. TRBJ1-6 is designated an ORF whose function remains uncertain. Trimming removed 0 bases from V and 5 bases from J; junction bases left unmatched: 1. The CDR3 loop spans 16 amino acids. Looked up from germline, CDR1 is FNHDT and CDR2 is SITEND (reference sequence). The DNA read from the CDR3 is TGTGCCAGCAGTATAGCGGACAGGGGGCATAATTCGCCC. Its protein is CASSIADRGHNSP. The CDR3 in its entirety is CASSIADRGHNSPLYF.